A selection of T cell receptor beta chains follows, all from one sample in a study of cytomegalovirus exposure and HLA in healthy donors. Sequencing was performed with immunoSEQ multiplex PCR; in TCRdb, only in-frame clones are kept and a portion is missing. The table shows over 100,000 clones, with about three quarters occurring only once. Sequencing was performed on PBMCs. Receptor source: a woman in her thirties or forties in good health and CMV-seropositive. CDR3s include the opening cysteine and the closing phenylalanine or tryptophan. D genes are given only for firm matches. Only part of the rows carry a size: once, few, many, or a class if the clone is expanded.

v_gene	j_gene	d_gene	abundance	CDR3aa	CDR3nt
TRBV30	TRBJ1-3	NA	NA	CAWRSSGNTIYF	TGTGCCTGGCGGAGTTCCGGAAACACCATATATTTT
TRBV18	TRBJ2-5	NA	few	CASSPLETQYF	TGTGCCAGCTCACCTCTTGAGACCCAGTACTTC
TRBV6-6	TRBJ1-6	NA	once	CAGQKRGWDSPLHF	TGTGCCGGACAGAAGAGAGGGTGGGATTCACCCCTCCACTTT
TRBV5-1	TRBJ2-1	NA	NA	CASSLGRAYNEQFF	TGCGCCAGCAGCTTGGGGCGGGCCTACAATGAGCAGTTCTTC
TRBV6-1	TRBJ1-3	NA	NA	CATQDWSSGNTIYF	TGTGCCACCCAGGACTGGAGCTCTGGAAACACCATATATTTT
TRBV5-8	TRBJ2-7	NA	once	CASSLGTDPGLYEQYF	TGTGCCAGCAGCTTGGGGACGGACCCAGGACTCTACGAGCAGTACTTC
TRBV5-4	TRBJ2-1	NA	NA	CASSLGGQDNEQFF	TGTGCCAGCAGCTTGGGGGGGCAGGACAATGAGCAGTTCTTC
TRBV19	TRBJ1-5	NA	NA	CASSMKRGQPQHF	TGTGCCAGTAGTATGAAGAGGGGGCAGCCCCAGCATTTT
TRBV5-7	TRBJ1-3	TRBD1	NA	CASSFRGPGNTIYF	TGTGCCAGCAGCTTTAGGGGGCCTGGAAACACCATATATTTT
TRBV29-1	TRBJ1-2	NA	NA	CSVTIDRNSGYTF	TGCAGCGTTACCATAGACAGAAACTCTGGCTACACCTTC
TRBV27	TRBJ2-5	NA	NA	CASSAAGTYQETQYF	TGTGCCAGCAGCGCTGCGGGGACTTACCAAGAGACCCAGTACTTC
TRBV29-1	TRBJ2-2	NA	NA	CSVEGEERVSGELFF	TGCAGCGTTGAGGGGGAGGAGAGGGTATCCGGGGAGCTGTTTTTT
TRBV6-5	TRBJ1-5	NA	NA	CASSYSGTTANQPQHF	TGTGCCAGCAGTTACTCCGGGACAACAGCCAATCAGCCCCAGCATTTT
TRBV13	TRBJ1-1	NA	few	CASSLGVRMNTEAFF	TGTGCCAGCAGCTTAGGCGTCAGAATGAACACTGAAGCTTTCTTT
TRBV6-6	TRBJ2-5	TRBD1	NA	CASSPLGTGIGTQYF	TGTGCCAGCAGCCCACTCGGGACAGGGATTGGGACCCAGTACTTC
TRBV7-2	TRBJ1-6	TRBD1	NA	CASSLGGQGPSPLHF	TGTGCCAGCAGCTTAGGGGGACAGGGACCTTCACCCCTCCACTTT